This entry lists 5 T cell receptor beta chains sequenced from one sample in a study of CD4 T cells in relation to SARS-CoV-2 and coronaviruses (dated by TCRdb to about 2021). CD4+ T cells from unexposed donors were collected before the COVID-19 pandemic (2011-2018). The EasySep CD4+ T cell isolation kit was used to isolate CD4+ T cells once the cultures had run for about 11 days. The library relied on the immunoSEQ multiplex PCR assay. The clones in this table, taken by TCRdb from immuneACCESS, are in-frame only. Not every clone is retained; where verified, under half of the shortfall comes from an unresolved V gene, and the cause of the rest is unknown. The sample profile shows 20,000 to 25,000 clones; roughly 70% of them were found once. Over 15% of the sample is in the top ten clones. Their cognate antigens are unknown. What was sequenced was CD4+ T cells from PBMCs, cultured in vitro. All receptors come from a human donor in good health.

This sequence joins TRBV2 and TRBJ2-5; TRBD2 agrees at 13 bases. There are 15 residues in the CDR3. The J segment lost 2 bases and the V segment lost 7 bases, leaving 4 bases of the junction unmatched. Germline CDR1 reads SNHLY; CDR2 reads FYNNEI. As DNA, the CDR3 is TGTGCCAGCAACCGACTAGCGGGGGGTCAAGAGACCCAGTACTTC. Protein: CASNRLAGGQETQYF.

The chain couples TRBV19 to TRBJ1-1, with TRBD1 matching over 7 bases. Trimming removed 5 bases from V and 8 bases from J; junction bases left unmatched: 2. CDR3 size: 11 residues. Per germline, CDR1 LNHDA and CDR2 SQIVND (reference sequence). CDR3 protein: CASSSDREAFF. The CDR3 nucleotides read TGTGCCAGTAGTTCGGACAGGGAAGCTTTCTTT. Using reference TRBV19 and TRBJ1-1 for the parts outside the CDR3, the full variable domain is DGGITQSPKYLFRKEGQNVTLSCEQNLNHDAMYWYRQDPGQGLRLIYYSQIVNDFQKGDIAEGYSVSREKKESFPLTVTSAQKNPTAFYLCASSSDREAFFGQGTRLTVV.

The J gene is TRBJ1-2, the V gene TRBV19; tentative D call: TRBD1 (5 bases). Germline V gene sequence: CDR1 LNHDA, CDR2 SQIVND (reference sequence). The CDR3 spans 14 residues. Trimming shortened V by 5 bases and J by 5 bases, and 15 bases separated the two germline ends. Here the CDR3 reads CASSGGIDQYGYTF. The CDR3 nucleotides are TGTGCCAGTAGTGGGGGGATAGATCAGTATGGCTACACCTTC.

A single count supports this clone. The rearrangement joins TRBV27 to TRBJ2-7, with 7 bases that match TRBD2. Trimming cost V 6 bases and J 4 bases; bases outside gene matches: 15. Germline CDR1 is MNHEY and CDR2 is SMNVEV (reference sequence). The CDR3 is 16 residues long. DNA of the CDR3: TGTGCCAGCAGGGGAGAGGCGGGAGTTCGTAATTACGAGCAGTACTTC. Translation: CASRGEAGVRNYEQYF.

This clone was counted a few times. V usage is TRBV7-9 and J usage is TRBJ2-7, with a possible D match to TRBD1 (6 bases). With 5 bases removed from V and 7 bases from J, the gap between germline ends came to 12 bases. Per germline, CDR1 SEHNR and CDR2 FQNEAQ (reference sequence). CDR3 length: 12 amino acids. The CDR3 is CASSLGHSEQYF. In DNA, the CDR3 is TGTGCCAGCAGCCTGGGACACTCAGAGCAGTACTTC.